Below, 18 T cell receptor beta chains from the same sample are listed, as sequenced in a study of T cell responses to AZD1222 COVID-19 vaccine. Sequenced by immunoSEQ multiplex PCR; TCRdb stores in-frame clones only, minus some. The repertoire has 100,000 to 150,000 clones, roughly 90% of them found once; the top ten carry approximately 1.8%. The sequenced sample was peripheral blood, obtained on day 0 of AZD1222 vaccination. The source of these receptors is an adult in good health.

V is TRBV12-3 or TRBV12-4 and J is TRBJ1-2; D gene ambiguous. The length of the CDR3 is 13 residues. Trimming stripped 2 bases from V and 3 bases from J, with 7 bases between. The CDR3 protein is CASSLQDDYGYTF. As DNA, the CDR3 is TGTGCCAGCAGTTTACAGGATGACTATGGCTACACCTTC.

The chain is built from TRBV20-1 and TRBJ2-1; 8 bases fit TRBD2. The CDR3 is 10 amino acids. Germline CDR1 DFQATT, CDR2 SNEGSKA (reference sequence). Here the CDR3 reads CGGRYNEQFF. In DNA, the CDR3 is TGCGGCGGGAGGTACAATGAGCAGTTCTTC.

The chain uses TRBV5-8 and TRBJ1-1; D remains ambiguous. Germline CDR1 and CDR2: SGHTS and YDEGEE. V lost 0 bases and J 4 bases, leaving 13 bases between the germline ends. The CDR3 is 15 residues long. CDR3 loop: CASSLAGNVGTEAFF. The CDR3 region has the DNA TGTGCCAGCAGCTTGGCCGGAAACGTAGGCACTGAAGCTTTCTTT.

The chain joins TRBV7-8 to TRBJ1-2, with D tentatively TRBD1 (6 bases). Trimming removed 5 bases from V and 8 bases from J, with 24 bases in between. The CDR3 is made up of 16 amino acids. Germline V lookup: CDR1 SGHVS, CDR2 FQNEAQ. The CDR3 spells CASSTPGQLAVGGYTF. CDR3 DNA: TGTGCCAGCAGCACACCCGGACAGTTGGCGGTGGGGGGCTACACCTTC.

The chain has TRBV5-6 and TRBJ2-1; TRBD1 aligns across 9 bases. Per germline, CDR1 SGHDT and CDR2 YYEEEE. V gave up 3 bases and J gave up 10 bases; unmatched junction bases: 11. CDR3 size: 15 residues. The CDR3 bases are TGTGCCAGCAGCTCGTTAGGGACAGGGAGCAAGGAGCAGTTCTTC. As protein: CASSSLGTGSKEQFF.

The chain recombines TRBV11-2 with TRBJ1-1, with a tentative D call TRBD1 (5 bases). The CDR3 is made up of 14 amino acids. From germline, CDR1 is SGHAT and CDR2 FQNNGV. V lost 2 bases and J 0 bases, leaving 7 bases between the germline ends. DNA of the CDR3: TGTGCCAGCAGCTTATTCAGGGTGAACACTGAAGCTTTCTTT. Translation: CASSLFRVNTEAFF.

This sequence joins TRBV27 and TRBJ2-3, with D perhaps matching TRBD1 (5 bases). V lost 5 bases and J 4 bases, leaving 16 bases between the germline ends. The CDR3 is made up of 15 amino acids. Germline CDR1 reads MNHEY; CDR2 reads SMNVEV (reference sequence). CDR3 DNA sequence: TGTGCCAGCAGTGGGTGGGGCGTCGTTCCAGATACGCAGTATTTT. It translates to CASSGWGVVPDTQYF.

The chain links TRBV7-2 to TRBJ1-4; a weak D match, TRBD1 (5 bases). The CDR3 has 12 amino acids. The V end was cut by 1 base, the J end by 14 bases, with 11 bases between. The V gene's germline CDR1 is SGHTA and CDR2 FQGNSA. In nucleotides, the CDR3 is TGTGCCAGCAGCTTAGAATACGGGACTCTGTTTTTT. Its protein product is CASSLEYGTLFF.

The chain uses TRBV7-9 and TRBJ2-1; a weak D match, TRBD2 (5 bases). In germline, CDR1 is SEHNR, CDR2 FQNEAQ (reference sequence). The CDR3 length is 16 residues. Trimming took 8 bases from V and 7 from J, leaving 24 bases between them. Written as DNA, the CDR3 is TGTGCCAGCCCATCGGGGAGCGGAGTAATAATTAATGAGCAGTTCTTC. Its protein product is CASPSGSGVIINEQFF.

The V gene is TRBV6-1, the J gene TRBJ1-6; D remains unclear. Trimming shortened V by 1 base and J by 1 base, and 11 bases separated the two germline ends. The CDR3 sequence is 17 residues long. Germline lookup yields CDR1 MNHNS and CDR2 SASEGT. In DNA, the CDR3 is TGTGCCAGCAGTGAAGGCGCGTGGGGTTCCTATAATTCACCCCTCCACTTT. This encodes CASSEGAWGSYNSPLHF.

This clone was recorded only once. Here the CDR3 DNA reads TGTGCCAGCAGTCCGGGACCGCTTGAGCAGTTCTTC. Its protein is CASSPGPLEQFF. The chain is built from TRBV12-3 or TRBV12-4 and TRBJ2-1; either TRBD1 or TRBD2 may supply D (5 bases each). The CDR3 runs 12 residues. The V end lost 5 bases, the J end lost 9 bases, and 11 bases lay between the germline ends.

This rearrangement joins TRBV5-1 to TRBJ2-3, with D maybe TRBD2 (7 bases). CDR3 length: 15 amino acids. CDR1 and CDR2 (germline): SGHRS, YFSETQ. V gave up 1 base and J gave up 1 base, with 10 bases separating them. The CDR3 nucleotides read TGCGCCAGCAGCTTGTACGGGGGGCGCACAGATACGCAGTATTTT. Encoded protein: CASSLYGGRTDTQYF.

The chain has TRBV9 and TRBJ1-2; maybe TRBD1 (6 bases). V lost 0 bases and J 8 bases, leaving 11 bases between the germline ends. CDR3 length: 13 amino acids. From germline, CDR1 is SGDLS and CDR2 YYNGEE. CDR3 nucleotide sequence: TGTGCCAGCAGCGTAGAACAGGGATGGGGCTACACCTTC. Translation: CASSVEQGWGYTF.

The CDR3 here is CAWSVVPMGLYGYTF. CDR3 DNA: TGTGCCTGGAGTGTAGTACCTATGGGGCTCTATGGCTACACCTTC. The rearrangement joins TRBV30 to TRBJ1-2; a possible D gene is TRBD1 (5 bases). Germline V gives CDR1 GTSNPN, CDR2 SVGIG (reference sequence). The CDR3 consists of 15 residues. The V end lost 0 bases, the J end lost 4 bases, and 15 bases lay between the germline ends.

The chain is built from TRBV3-1 (or the pseudogene TRBV3-2) and TRBJ2-1; the match to TRBD2 covers 8 bases. In germline, CDR1 is LGHDT, CDR2 YNNKEL (reference sequence). The V and J ends lost 0 bases and 7 bases, in that order; junction bases with no gene match: 5. The CDR3 runs to 15 residues. For the CDR3, the DNA is TGTGCCAGCAGCCAAGAATTTCTAGCGGGTAATGAGCAGTTCTTC. This codes for CASSQEFLAGNEQFF.

The CDR3 DNA sequence: TGTGCCAGCAGCTTAATTACAGGGGTTTTCGATACGCAGTATTTT. This codes for CASSLITGVFDTQYF. V usage is TRBV11-1 and J usage is TRBJ2-3, with 7 bases identical to TRBD1. J gave up 6 bases and V 2 bases, and 8 bases lay outside the gene matches. From germline, CDR1 is SGHAT and CDR2 FQDESV (reference sequence). This CDR3 contains 15 residues.

The V call is TRBV10-3, the J call TRBJ1-5; 8 bases are a match to TRBD1. Germline V gives CDR1 ENHRY, CDR2 SYGVKD. CDR3 length: 16 residues. The junction had 6 bases not matched to a gene; V was cut back by 4 bases and J by 1 base. The CDR3 coding sequence is TGTGCCATCAGTGGGACAGGGTTGGGGAGCAATCAGCCCCAGCATTTT. Protein product: CAISGTGLGSNQPQHF.

This chain uses TRBV2 with TRBJ2-1; perhaps TRBD2 as D (5 bases). Looked up from germline, CDR1 is SNHLY and CDR2 is FYNNEI. The CDR3 spans 11 residues. V lost 3 bases and J 14 bases, leaving 11 bases between the germline ends. The CDR3 here is CASSDRPREFF. Written as DNA, the CDR3 is TGTGCCAGCAGTGACAGGCCGAGGGAGTTCTTC.